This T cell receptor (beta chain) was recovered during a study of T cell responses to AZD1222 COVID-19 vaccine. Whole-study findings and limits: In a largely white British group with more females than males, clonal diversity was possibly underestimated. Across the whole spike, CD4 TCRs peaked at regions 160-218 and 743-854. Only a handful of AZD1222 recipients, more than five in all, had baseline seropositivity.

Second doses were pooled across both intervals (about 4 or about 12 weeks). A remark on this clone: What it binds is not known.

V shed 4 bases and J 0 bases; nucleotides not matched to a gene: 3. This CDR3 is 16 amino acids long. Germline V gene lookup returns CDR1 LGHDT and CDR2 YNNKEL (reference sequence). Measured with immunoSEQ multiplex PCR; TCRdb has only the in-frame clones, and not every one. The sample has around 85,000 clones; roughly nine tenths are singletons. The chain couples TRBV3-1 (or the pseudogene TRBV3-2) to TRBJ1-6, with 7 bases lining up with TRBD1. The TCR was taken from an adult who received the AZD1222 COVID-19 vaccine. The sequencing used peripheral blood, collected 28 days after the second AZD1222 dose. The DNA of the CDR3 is TGTGCCAGCAGCCCCGGGGACAGCTCCTATAATTCACCCCTCCACTTT. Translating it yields CASSPGDSSYNSPLHF.